This T cell receptor (beta chain) was identified in a study of T cell clonotyping in hematopoietic cell transplantation (dated by TCRdb to the early 2020s). A note on the overall study: Pretransplant recipient samples were obtained after cytoreduction. A total of some 130 blood samples were collected in the study from some 40 consecutive transplant recipients and their related donors. Patient recruitment ran from 2015 to January 2017, and follow-up continued until late 2020 or death.

The paper as a whole reports these results and caveats: Just a small fraction of recipient repertoires overlapped with donor repertoires, and more than 95% appeared de novo at the given depth. Sample size was limited, and cells were not sorted, so CD4 and CD8 repertoire contributions could not be separated. Inverse Simpson Index values from donors and from recipients before transplant predicted broader TCR repertoire diversity after transplant. After transplant, TCR diversity in recipients dropped, and pathologically expanded clonotypes climbed progressively between day 30 and day 180.

TCR beta CDR3 regions were amplified from genomic DNA with the immunoSEQ assay, a bias-controlled multiplex PCR using V- and J-specific primers. A second PCR step added a proprietary barcode and Illumina adapter sequences to the CDR3 amplicons. An Illumina MiSeq instrument was used to sequence the CDR3 libraries. The authors' analysis ran thus. Export and quality control were handled in immunoSEQ Analyzer 3.0, while downstream analyses relied on R Bioconductor and Immunarch. Only productive rearrangements in the normalized downsampled data set went into calculating the repertoire metrics. In the normalized cohort, a clonotype counted as pathologically expanded if the clonotype was larger than 5 templates. Repertoire diversity was measured with the Inverse Simpson Index. CMV-specificity analyses were carried out on the non-normalized data set to capture all clonotypes. Held by TCRdb, this immuneACCESS table contains in-frame sequences only and omits some clones. Under half of the omission traces to an unresolved V gene where checked; the cause of the rest is unknown. The V and J calls and clone size are taken from that table; D and trimming were inferred from the DNA. The sample table records roughly 18,000 clones; about 84% of these occur just once. Jointly, the top ten make up about 8.4% of the sample.

The CDR3 goes from the cysteine to the phenylalanine over 14 residues. Here the CDR3 DNA is all that survives: 42 bases in frame from base 1. The junction shows trimming of 2 bases on V and 7 bases on J, plus 12 bases between the germline ends. CDR1 SGHTA and CDR2 FQGNSA are derived from the germline V gene. The time point label for this specimen denotes: recipient sample about 28 days before transplant, after cytoreduction. Blood samples were obtained from recipients approximately 28 days before transplant and at days 30, 100 and 180 after transplant. Nuclei Lysis Solution was used to extract genomic DNA from fresh or cryopreserved unfractionated peripheral blood mononuclear cells. About this clone: The specificity of this receptor is unknown. No base quality information exists; no much larger clone differs at one position.

The TCR originated in a man in his fifties or sixties with acute myeloid leukemia. Some clones in this sample may be carry-over from other donors' samples. This specimen consisted of peripheral blood mononuclear cells, obtained before stem cell transplant. Here the chain combines TRBV7-2 and TRBJ1-3; the D gene assignment is ambiguous. The CDR3 in this case is CASSLLANFNTIYF. The sequenced DNA: TGTGCCAGCAGCTTACTGGCCAACTTCAACACCATATATTTT.